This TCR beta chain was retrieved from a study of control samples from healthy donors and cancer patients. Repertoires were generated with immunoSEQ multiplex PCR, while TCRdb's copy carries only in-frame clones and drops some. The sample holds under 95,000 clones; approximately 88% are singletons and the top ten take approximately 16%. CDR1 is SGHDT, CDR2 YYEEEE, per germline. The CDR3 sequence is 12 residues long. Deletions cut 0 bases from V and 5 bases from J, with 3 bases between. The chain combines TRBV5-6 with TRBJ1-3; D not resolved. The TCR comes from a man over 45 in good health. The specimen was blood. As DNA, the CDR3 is TGTGCCAGCAGCTTGGTCAGAAACACCATATATTTT. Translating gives CASSLVRNTIYF.